The 26 T cell receptor beta chains presented below share a single source sample, sequenced in a study of blood T cells in healthy people across ages. A second PCR, run for about 7 to 12 cycles, used a sample-barcoded 5' primer plus a J-beta primer mix. A single record per CDR3 protein comes from TCRdb applying MiXCR to the 5' RACE reads. The data contain about 620,000 distinct CDR3 sequences, roughly half of them seen just once; the ten biggest clones take up approximately 12%. Sequenced sample: blood. The receptors were sampled from a woman at least 80 years old in good health.

This clonotype appeared a few times. This chain links TRBV7-2 with TRBJ2-2; D is unclear. Germline lookup yields CDR1 SGHTA and CDR2 FQGNSA. V dropped 5 bases and J dropped 4 bases, with 8 bases sitting between them. The length of the CDR3 is 13 residues. DNA of the CDR3: TGTGCCAGCAGCCTCGACATCACCGGGGAGCTGTTTTTT. Translating gives CASSLDITGELFF.

The chain uses TRBV7-8 and TRBJ2-5; tentatively, D is TRBD2 (5 bases). Per germline, CDR1 SGHVS and CDR2 FQNEAQ. The CDR3 contains 14 residues. Trimming took off 4 bases at V and 2 bases at J, with 11 bases between the two ends. CDR3 amino acids: CASSSPPGQETQYF. The CDR3 DNA reads as TGTGCCAGCAGCTCACCTCCGGGGCAAGAGACCCAGTACTTC.

V and J are TRBV12-3 or TRBV12-4 and TRBJ2-4; D uncertain. The J call may be faulty, since TRBJ2-7 better matches the DNA end. There are 12 residues in the CDR3. CDR3 in amino acids: CASSQSIAEQYF. For the CDR3, the DNA is TGTGCCAGCAGTCAATCGATCGCCGAGCAGTACTTC.

This clonotype has at least ten counts. This chain connects TRBV2 to TRBJ2-7, with no clear D. V was trimmed by 5 bases and J by 3 bases, leaving 8 bases between them. This CDR3 spans 12 amino acids. In germline, CDR1 is SNHLY, CDR2 FYNNEI. CDR3 nucleotide sequence: TGTGCCAGCAGTCCCCATCTCTACGAGCAGTACTTC. It translates to CASSPHLYEQYF. Complete variable domain (other parts from reference TRBV2 and TRBJ2-7): EPEVTQTPSHQVTQMGQEVILRCVPISNHLYFYWYRQILGQKVEFLVSFYNNEISEKSEIFDDQFSVERPDGSNFTLKIRSTKLEDSAMYFCASSPHLYEQYFGPGTRLTVT.

About this clonotype itself: One junction end does not reproduce the germline sequence, and a read error may be involved. The rearrangement uses TRBV28 and TRBJ1-2; TRBD1 is a possible D gene (6 bases). CDR1 is MDHEN and CDR2 is SYDVKM in the germline V gene. The CDR3 length is 14 residues. The CDR3 coding sequence is TGTGCCAGCAGCCAACTCAGGGGCGAGTATGGCCACACCTTC. This gives the protein CASSQLRGEYGHTF.

The chain carries TRBV11-2 and TRBJ1-1, with D tentatively TRBD1 (5 bases). Germline CDR1 is SGHAT and CDR2 is FQNNGV. CDR3 size: 13 residues. Trimming pared 5 bases from V and 3 bases from J, leaving 10 bases between. The CDR3 loop reads CASSGDQDTEAFF. CDR3 in DNA: TGTGCCAGCAGCGGGGACCAGGACACTGAAGCTTTCTTT.

This clonotype was seen at least ten times. In DNA, the CDR3 is TGTGCCAGCAGTACCCCCCGGCTAGCGGTGAGGGGTGGAGATACGCAGTATTTT. Protein sequence: CASSTPRLAVRGGDTQYF. The chain recombines TRBV12-3 or TRBV12-4 with TRBJ2-3, with 7 bases identical to TRBD2. Trimming at V came to 5 bases and at J to 5 bases, leaving 19 bases not matched to a gene. This CDR3 has 18 amino acids.

Worth noting for this clonotype: Mismatch with germline at one junction end may stem from a read error. This chain connects TRBV27 to TRBJ2-2, with 8 bases matching TRBD1. Germline CDR1 MNHEY, CDR2 SMNVEV (reference sequence). This CDR3 contains 17 residues. CDR3 protein: CASSFGPTGVATGELFF. The CDR3 DNA sequence: TGTGCCAGTAGTTTTGGTCCGACAGGGGTGGCCACCGGGGAGCTGTTTTTT.

The genes are TRBV2 and TRBJ1-2; D gene uncertain. The CDR3 length is 12 residues. CDR1 and CDR2 from the germline V gene are SNHLY and FYNNEI. V was trimmed by 8 bases and J by 8 bases, leaving 15 bases between them. The CDR3 sequence: CASLYGPEGYTF. CDR3 nucleotides: TGTGCCAGCCTCTATGGGCCGGAGGGCTACACCTTC. Together with reference TRBV2 and TRBJ1-2, the CDR3 gives the full variable domain: EPEVTQTPSHQVTQMGQEVILRCVPISNHLYFYWYRQILGQKVEFLVSFYNNEISEKSEIFDDQFSVERPDGSNFTLKIRSTKLEDSAMYFCASLYGPEGYTFGSGTRLTVV.

This clonotype came up many times. CDR3 sequence: CSARAATSDSTDTQYF. The CDR3 bases are TGCAGTGCTAGAGCCGCGACTAGCGACAGCACAGATACGCAGTATTTT. The chain has TRBV20-1 and TRBJ2-3; TRBD2 matches at 8 bases. After removal of 1 base from V and 0 bases from J, the junction contained 6 bases not matched to a gene. This CDR3 comprises 16 residues. In germline, CDR1 is DFQATT, CDR2 SNEGSKA (reference sequence).

The sample holds many counts of this clonotype. V usage is TRBV12-3 or TRBV12-4 and J usage is TRBJ2-1; 10 bases are shared with TRBD2. The V and J ends lost 7 bases and 5 bases, in that order; junction bases with no gene match: 5. The length of the CDR3 is 14 residues. CDR3 in amino acids: CASTLAGADNEQFF. As DNA, the CDR3 is TGTGCCAGCACTCTAGCGGGAGCGGACAATGAGCAGTTCTTC.

Notes on this clonotype: The junction departs from germline at one end; a sequencing error may be responsible. CDR3 nucleotide sequence: TGTGCCATCAGTGCGGGAACTAGCACAGGTACGCAGTATTTT. Its protein is CAISAGTSTGTQYF. The chain has TRBV10-3 and TRBJ2-3; D possibly corresponds to TRBD2 (6 bases). Germline V gene data show CDR1 as ENHRY and CDR2 as SYGVKD. CDR3 length: 14 amino acids.

The rearrangement links TRBV5-1 to TRBJ2-2, with D possibly being TRBD1 (5 bases). Trimming removed 0 bases at V and 5 bases at J, with 11 bases between. CDR3 length: 15 amino acids. CDR1 and CDR2 (germline): SGHRS, YFSETQ. CDR3 protein: CASSLAQGWTGELFF. CDR3 sequence (DNA): TGCGCCAGCAGCTTGGCGCAGGGTTGGACCGGGGAGCTGTTTTTT. Full variable domain (remainder filled in from reference TRBV5-1 and TRBJ2-2): KAGVTQTPRYLIKTRGQQVTLSCSPISGHRSVSWYQQTPGQGLQFLFEYFSETQRNKGNFPGRFSGRQFSNSRSEMNVSTLELGDSALYLCASSLAQGWTGELFFGEGSRLTVL.

This rearrangement joins TRBV2 to TRBJ2-3; D unclear. The CDR3 has 15 residues. Trimming took 4 bases from V and 3 from J, leaving 14 bases between them. From germline, CDR1 is SNHLY and CDR2 FYNNEI. DNA for the CDR3: TGTGCCAGCAGTGTTAACCCCCGAGGAACAGATACGCAGTATTTT. Translation: CASSVNPRGTDTQYF.

This clonotype was observed once. The chain carries TRBV29-1 and TRBJ2-3, with 7 nucleotides matching TRBD1. This CDR3 is built from 16 residues. The germline CDR1 and CDR2 sequences are SQVTM and ANQGSEA. The junction had 10 bases not matched to a gene; V was cut back by 4 bases and J by 0 bases. The CDR3 DNA follows: TGCAGCGTTGTGGGAAACAGGGGTCCTAGCACAGATACGCAGTATTTT. Translated: CSVVGNRGPSTDTQYF.

This clonotype has a handful of counts. V usage is TRBV7-2 and J usage is TRBJ2-4, with 9 nucleotides matching TRBD2. The J call may be mistaken, given a closer DNA end match to TRBJ2-7. The CDR3 runs to 16 residues. Germline CDR1 is SGHTA and CDR2 is FQGNSA. The DNA for the CDR3 is TGTGCCAGCAGCATGAATAGCGGGAGAGGGTTAAACGAGCAGTACTTC. This gives the protein CASSMNSGRGLNEQYF.

This clonotype has at least ten counts. The V call is TRBV20-1, the J call TRBJ2-1, with 8 nucleotides matching TRBD2. The germline gives CDR1 DFQATT, CDR2 SNEGSKA (reference sequence). J gave up 5 bases and V 1 base, and 4 bases lay outside the gene matches. This CDR3 has 14 residues. For the CDR3, the DNA is TGCAGTGCTAGAGGTTTAGCGGGACACAATGAGCAGTTCTTC. Protein product: CSARGLAGHNEQFF.

This clonotype was counted at least ten times. The chain uses TRBV29-1 and TRBJ2-7; D assignment may be TRBD1 or TRBD2 (5 bases each). Germline V CDR1 and CDR2: SQVTM, ANQGSEA. The length of the CDR3 is 13 residues. Trimming removed 4 bases from V and 2 bases from J, with 12 bases in between. As DNA, the CDR3 is TGCAGCGTTGCTAGGGGACGGCCCTACGAGCAGTACTTC. It yields the protein CSVARGRPYEQYF.

Worth noting for this clonotype: One junction end does not reproduce the germline sequence, and a read error may be involved. The chain has TRBV6-6 and TRBJ2-7, with 14 bases aligning to TRBD2. Germline assignment: CDR1 MNHNY and CDR2 SVGAGI (reference sequence). CDR3 length: 16 amino acids. The CDR3 protein is CAGSYSGTSGSYEQYF. DNA for the CDR3: TGTGCCGGCAGTTACTCCGGGACTAGCGGGAGCTACGAGCAGTACTTC.

The chain uses TRBV20-1 and TRBJ1-1; TRBD1 aligns across 9 bases. The CDR3 totals 14 residues. From germline, CDR1 is DFQATT and CDR2 SNEGSKA (reference sequence). The junction had 8 bases not matched to a gene; V was cut back by 5 bases and J by 4 bases. This chain's CDR3 is CSAQTGGPGTEAFF. For the CDR3, the DNA is TGCAGTGCTCAGACAGGGGGTCCGGGCACTGAAGCTTTCTTT.

This sequence joins TRBV20-1 and TRBJ2-5; 7 bases agree with TRBD2. The CDR3 runs to 14 residues. J was trimmed by 2 bases and V by 1 base; bases with no gene match: 4. Looked up from germline, CDR1 is DFQATT and CDR2 is SNEGSKA (reference sequence). The CDR3 sequence is CSARGEGSQETQYF. CDR3 coding DNA: TGCAGTGCTAGAGGGGAGGGAAGTCAAGAGACCCAGTACTTC.

V is TRBV29-1 and J is TRBJ2-3, with 9 bases identical to TRBD2. This CDR3 is built from 17 residues. Germline CDR1 SQVTM, CDR2 ANQGSEA. The V segment lost 0 bases and the J segment 0 bases; nucleotides outside the gene matches: 7. This chain's CDR3 is CSVEDTQRGASTDTQYF. The DNA for the CDR3 is TGCAGCGTTGAAGATACCCAGCGGGGGGCTAGCACAGATACGCAGTATTTT.

The V call is TRBV7-2, the J call TRBJ2-1, with D perhaps given as TRBD1 or TRBD2 (5 bases each). Trimming took off 8 bases at V and 9 bases at J, with 14 bases between the two ends. This CDR3 contains 12 residues. Germline CDR1 reads SGHTA; CDR2 reads FQGNSA. The CDR3 nucleotides read TGTGCCAGCCCACCATCCGGGACTGAGCAGTTCTTC. Amino acid sequence: CASPPSGTEQFF. Using reference TRBV7-2 and TRBJ2-1 for the parts outside the CDR3, the full variable domain is GAGVSQSPSNKVTEKGKDVELRCDPISGHTALYWYRQSLGQGLEFLIYFQGNSAPDKSGLPSDRFSAERTGGSVSTLTIQRTQQEDSAVYLCASPPSGTEQFFGPGTRLTVL.

This clonotype has ten or more counts. V and J are TRBV7-2 and TRBJ2-7; D call uncertain. V lost 4 bases to trimming and J lost 0 bases, with 7 bases between them. The CDR3 length is 13 residues. Germline values: CDR1 SGHTA, CDR2 FQGNSA. The CDR3: CASSSQVSYEQYF. CDR3 DNA sequence: TGTGCCAGCAGCTCCCAAGTCTCCTACGAGCAGTACTTC.

This clonotype was recorded once. A clone one base away is much larger, so this may be a read error. V and J are TRBV20-1 and TRBJ2-5, with no clear D. The CDR3 is 13 residues long. The germline V gene has CDR1 DFQATT and CDR2 SNEGSKA (reference sequence). V lost 3 bases, J lost 7 bases, and 15 bases lay in between. CDR3 in amino acids: CSASKREEGTQYF. The CDR3 DNA sequence: TGCAGTGCTAGCAAGCGAGAAGAAGGGACCCAGTACTTC.

The chain carries TRBV7-6 and TRBJ2-5, with D perhaps TRBD1 or TRBD2 (5 bases each). TRBJ2-7 explains the end of the DNA better; the J call may be wrong. CDR3 length equals 14 residues. The germline gives CDR1 SGHVS, CDR2 FNYEAQ. The CDR3 loop reads CASSLAPGQTEQYF. The CDR3 DNA follows: TGTGCCAGCAGCTTAGCGCCGGGGCAAACCGAGCAGTACTTC.